Presented here are 17 T cell receptor beta chains from one specimen sequenced in a study of T cells after yellow fever vaccination. MiXCR, applied by TCRdb to the 5' RACE reads, yields one record per CDR3 protein. The top ten clones hold more than 0.6% of a sample with 140,000 to 150,000 distinct CDR3 sequences, about 6.9% of them seen once. The sequencing used CD4+ T cells sorted from PBMCs, collected 10 days after the yellow fever booster vaccination. The receptors were sampled from a man aged 25 to 45 who received the YFV17D yellow fever vaccine.

Ten or more counts support this clonotype. This chain links TRBV20-1 with TRBJ2-3; TRBD2 might be the D (6 bases). The CDR3 spans 13 residues. CDR1 is DFQATT, CDR2 SNEGSKA, per germline (reference sequence). The germline V and J ends were trimmed by 3 bases and 10 bases, with 17 bases remaining between them. The CDR3 sequence is CSARSGVDLAQYF. Written as DNA, the CDR3 is TGCAGTGCTAGGTCGGGAGTCGATCTAGCGCAGTATTTT.

This clonotype was picked up many times. V and J are TRBV29-1 and TRBJ2-1, with D hard to call. This CDR3 comprises 11 residues. The germline V gene encodes CDR1 SQVTM and CDR2 ANQGSEA. Trimming pared 3 bases from V and 8 bases from J, leaving 8 bases between. Here the CDR3 reads CSVDPVDEQFF. In DNA, the CDR3 is TGCAGCGTTGATCCTGTTGATGAGCAGTTCTTC.

The V call is TRBV5-4, the J call TRBJ2-5, with 7 bases matching TRBD2. CDR3 length: 15 amino acids. J lost 5 bases, V lost 0 bases, and 7 bases had no gene match. Germline CDR1 SGHNT, CDR2 YYREEE (reference sequence). The CDR3 loop is CASSLAGGLGETQYF. CDR3 DNA: TGTGCCAGCAGCTTGGCGGGGGGTCTGGGGGAGACCCAGTACTTC.

This clonotype was seen many times. The V and J genes are TRBV6-2 or TRBV6-3 and TRBJ2-3; no reliable D call. This CDR3 is built from 12 residues. Germline V CDR1 and CDR2: MNHEY, SVGEGT. The ends were cut back, 5 bases at V and 5 bases at J, with 8 bases in the middle. The CDR3 loop is CASSRTQDTQYF. The CDR3 nucleotides are TGTGCCAGCAGTCGCACGCAAGATACGCAGTATTTT.

This clonotype occurred many times. This sequence joins TRBV24-1 and TRBJ2-1; 7 positions match TRBD2. The germline V gene encodes CDR1 KGHDR and CDR2 SFDVKD. V lost 2 bases to trimming and J lost 1 base; unmatched junction nucleotides: 4. The CDR3 totals 16 residues. For the CDR3, the DNA is TGTGCCACCAGTGATTCCGCTAGCGGTTCCTACAATGAGCAGTTCTTC. Its translation: CATSDSASGSYNEQFF.

This clonotype has only a few counts. V gene TRBV6-1 combines with J gene TRBJ1-2; no firm D call. The ends were cut back, 11 bases at V and 4 bases at J, with 23 bases in the middle. The CDR3 consists of 15 residues. The V gene's germline CDR1 is MNHNS and CDR2 SASEGT. CDR3 in DNA: TGTGCCGTTCGCCTCAGCGGCTGGGGTGTCTATGGCTACACCTTC. It specifies CAVRLSGWGVYGYTF.

The table lists this clonotype with many counts. The chain combines TRBV29-1 with TRBJ2-5; 8 nucleotides agree with TRBD2. This CDR3 has 15 residues. In germline, CDR1 is SQVTM, CDR2 ANQGSEA. V shed 5 bases and J 7 bases; nucleotides not matched to a gene: 15. CDR3 in amino acids: CSVRPGGEQSLTQYF. The CDR3, as DNA: TGCAGCGTTCGGCCCGGGGGGGAACAGTCCCTGACCCAGTACTTC.

This clonotype was picked up many times. The gene calls are TRBV5-1 and TRBJ2-3; 8 bases match TRBD1. The length of the CDR3 is 16 residues. The V segment lost 7 bases and the J segment 3 bases; nucleotides outside the gene matches: 13. Germline V gives CDR1 SGHRS, CDR2 YFSETQ. Here the CDR3 reads CASCSQGDLRTDTQYF. Written as DNA, the CDR3 is TGCGCCAGCTGCTCACAGGGGGATTTGAGGACAGATACGCAGTATTTT.

This clonotype was counted many times. The V gene is TRBV5-6, the J gene TRBJ2-7, with TRBD2 identical over 13 bases. Germline V gives CDR1 SGHDT, CDR2 YYEEEE. The CDR3 has 16 amino acids. The junction had 4 bases not matched to a gene; V was cut back by 2 bases and J by 2 bases. The CDR3 nucleotides read TGTGCCAGCAGCTTAGGACTAGCGGGAGTCCCCTACGAGCAGTACTTC. Translation gives CASSLGLAGVPYEQYF.

This clonotype has a count of ten or more. CDR3 loop: CASSIAGWGNEQFF. For the CDR3, the DNA is TGTGCCAGCTCAATAGCGGGGTGGGGCAATGAGCAGTTCTTC. The V gene is TRBV7-9, the J gene TRBJ2-1; 8 bases match TRBD2. V trimming: 8 bases; J trimming: 6 bases; junction bases outside the gene matches: 9. CDR3 length: 14 residues. CDR1 and CDR2 from the germline V gene are SEHNR and FQNEAQ (reference sequence).

This clonotype was seen many times. The J gene is TRBJ2-7, the V gene TRBV3-1; a possible D gene is TRBD1 (5 bases). Germline V gene lookup returns CDR1 LGHDT and CDR2 YNNKEL (reference sequence). V lost 1 base and J 5 bases, leaving 15 bases between the germline ends. This CDR3 region has 15 residues. The CDR3 protein is CASSQAVQSGHEQYF. As DNA, the CDR3 is TGTGCCAGCAGCCAAGCAGTCCAGTCAGGGCACGAGCAGTACTTC.

This clonotype was counted ten times or more. The chain employs TRBV5-5 and TRBJ2-7, with TRBD1 matching 8 bases. Trimming at V came to 4 bases and at J to 3 bases, leaving 6 bases not matched to a gene. This CDR3 has 14 residues. Germline V gene data show CDR1 as SGHKS and CDR2 as YYEKEE (reference sequence). CDR3 sequence: CASSPGQGDYEQYF. For the CDR3, the DNA is TGTGCCAGCAGCCCCGGACAGGGTGACTACGAGCAGTACTTC.

With respect to this clonotype: Given a much more abundant clone one base away, this may be a read error. This chain uses TRBV7-8 with TRBJ1-6; 9 bases align to TRBD1. This CDR3 is built from 15 residues. V lost 8 bases, J lost 10 bases, and 12 bases stayed unmatched. CDR1 SGHVS and CDR2 FQNEAQ come from the germline V gene. CDR3 region: CASFSCTGGKSPLHF. CDR3 bases: TGTGCCAGCTTTTCCTGCACAGGGGGCAAATCACCCCTCCACTTT. Together with reference TRBV7-8 and TRBJ1-6, the CDR3 gives the full variable domain: GAGVSQSPRYKVAKRGQDVALRCDPISGHVSLFWYQQALGQGPEFLTYFQNEAQLDKSGLPSDRFFAERPEGSVSTLKIQRTQQEDSAVYLCASFSCTGGKSPLHFGNGTRLTVT.

Ten or more counts support this clonotype. The chain recombines TRBV7-9 with TRBJ2-1, with D tentatively TRBD2 (6 bases). The ends were cut back, 2 bases at V and 8 bases at J, with 10 bases in the middle. The CDR3 spans 13 residues. CDR1 is SEHNR and CDR2 is FQNEAQ in the germline V gene (reference sequence). CDR3 sequence: CASSLYRDYEQFF. In DNA, the CDR3 is TGTGCCAGCAGCTTATACCGGGACTATGAGCAGTTCTTC. Drawing the rest from reference TRBV7-9 and TRBJ2-1, the complete variable domain is DTGVSQNPRHKITKRGQNVTFRCDPISEHNRLYWYRQTLGQGPEFLTYFQNEAQLEKSRLLSDRFSAERPKGSFSTLEIQRTEQGDSAMYLCASSLYRDYEQFFGPGTRLTVL.

This clonotype has at least ten counts. V is TRBV7-2 and J is TRBJ1-1; 8 bases are a match to TRBD1. With 3 bases clipped from V and 8 bases from J, the junction kept 11 bases outside the gene matches. CDR3 length: 15 amino acids. Germline values: CDR1 SGHTA, CDR2 FQGNSA. The CDR3 nucleotides are TGTGCCAGCAGCTTTACAACGAGGGCAGGGGGCGAAGCTTTCTTT. Translated: CASSFTTRAGGEAFF.

This clonotype showed up many times. The rearrangement joins TRBV12-3 or TRBV12-4 to TRBJ2-2, with 9 bases identical to TRBD1. The CDR3 has 15 residues. V was clipped by 5 bases and J by 7 bases; unmatched bases: 8. The CDR3 nucleotides read TGTGCCAGCAGTACCCGGACAGGGGCTGTCGGGGAGCTGTTTTTT. Residues: CASSTRTGAVGELFF.

With respect to this clonotype: A much larger clone is a single base away; this may be a read error. The chain recombines TRBV29-1 with TRBJ2-7, with TRBD1 as a possible D gene (5 bases). There are 13 residues in the CDR3. V was cut by 5 bases and J by 7 bases, with 18 bases left in between. CDR1 is SQVTM and CDR2 is ANQGSEA in the germline V gene. CDR3 in DNA: TGCAGCGTTCCAGTAACAGGCGAAGGGGAGCAGTACTTC. This codes for CSVPVTGEGEQYF.